One sample yielded the 30 T cell receptor beta chains listed below, sequenced in a study of cytomegalovirus exposure and HLA in healthy donors. Amplification used 60 Vbeta primers and 13 Jbeta primers. The method was immunoSEQ multiplex PCR; TCRdb's version includes in-frame clones alone and lacks a portion of them. The sample consists of approximately 200,000 clones, 75% to 85% of them appearing once. The sample consisted of PBMCs. These receptors were obtained from a girl aged 5 to 17 in good health and CMV-seropositive.

The rearrangement joins TRBV29-1 to TRBJ2-7; 8 bases are shared with TRBD2. Per the germline V gene, CDR1 is SQVTM and CDR2 is ANQGSEA. CDR3 length equals 17 residues. J gave up 1 base and V 1 base, and 12 bases lay outside the gene matches. The CDR3 coding sequence is TGCAGCGTTGAAGGGCCCTCTCTAGCGGGCACTTCCTACGAGCAGTACTTC. It specifies CSVEGPSLAGTSYEQYF.

This chain uses TRBV21-1 with TRBJ2-3; the table assigns TRBD1, which was not confirmed against the DNA. TRBV21-1 constitutes a pseudogene. This CDR3 contains 19 residues. The CDR3 coding sequence is TGTGCCAGCAGCAAAGGATACAACCCCAGGGCGTATGGCACAGATACGCAGTATTTT. Amino acid sequence: CASSKGYNPRAYGTDTQYF.

V usage is TRBV7-2 and J usage is TRBJ2-7; a weak D match, TRBD1 (6 bases). V lost 5 bases and J 5 bases, leaving 22 bases between the germline ends. In germline, CDR1 is SGHTA, CDR2 FQGNSA. This CDR3 is 16 amino acids long. CDR3 bases: TGTGCCAGCAGCCCCTTTCCCGAGACAGGATCCCACGAGCAGTACTTC. Translation gives CASSPFPETGSHEQYF.

V is TRBV12-5 and J is TRBJ2-5; D is perhaps TRBD1 (6 bases). CDR3 size: 17 residues. The V end lost 2 bases, the J end lost 4 bases, and 20 bases lay between the germline ends. Germline-derived CDR1 and CDR2 are LGHNT and FRNRAP. The CDR3 here is CASGLLFDRGWLETQYF. CDR3 bases: TGTGCTAGTGGTTTGTTGTTTGATAGGGGGTGGTTAGAGACCCAGTACTTC.

The chain is built from TRBV19 and TRBJ2-3; D remains ambiguous. The V end lost 5 bases, the J end lost 2 bases, and 11 bases lay between the germline ends. This CDR3 is 14 amino acids long. In germline, CDR1 is LNHDA, CDR2 SQIVND (reference sequence). The CDR3 nucleotides are TGTGCCAGTAGTGGCGGATCGAACACAGATACGCAGTATTTT. Translation: CASSGGSNTDTQYF.

The chain employs TRBV4-3 and TRBJ2-3, with 8 bases identical to TRBD2. The CDR3 length is 16 residues. J was trimmed by 9 bases and V by 0 bases; bases with no gene match: 11. Per the germline V gene, CDR1 is LGHNA and CDR2 is YSLEER. CDR3 protein: CASSQDSAGGGGTQYF. The CDR3, as DNA: TGCGCCAGCAGCCAAGATTCAGCTGGGGGCGGGGGGACGCAGTATTTT.

This clone was seen once. In DNA form, the CDR3 reads TGCGCCAGCAGCCAAGGCGGGTTCCCAGAAGCTTTCTTT. This gives the protein CASSQGGFPEAFF. The chain is built from TRBV4-3 and TRBJ1-1; D not resolved. The V end lost 1 base, the J end lost 8 bases, and 11 bases lay between the germline ends. This CDR3 is 13 amino acids long. Germline CDR1 LGHNA, CDR2 YSLEER.

The chain employs TRBV9 and TRBJ2-1; 9 positions agree with TRBD2. The germline V gene encodes CDR1 SGDLS and CDR2 YYNGEE. V dropped 0 bases and J dropped 4; count of bases not matched to a gene: 2. CDR3 length equals 15 residues. CDR3 coding DNA: TGTGCCAGCAGCGTAGGACTAGCGGTTTACAATGAGCAGTTCTTC. It encodes CASSVGLAVYNEQFF. The whole variable domain, filled in from reference TRBV9 and TRBJ2-1, reads DSGVTQTPKHLITATGQRVTLRCSPRSGDLSVYWYQQSLDQGLQFLIQYYNGEERAKGNILERFSAQQFPDLHSELNLSSLELGDSALYFCASSVGLAVYNEQFFGPGTRLTVL.

The chain combines TRBV19 with TRBJ2-7; 7 nucleotides align to TRBD2. The V gene's germline CDR1 is LNHDA and CDR2 SQIVND (reference sequence). V lost 7 bases and J lost 0; bases outside the gene matches: 6. The CDR3 has 14 amino acids. CDR3 bases: TGTGCCAGTACCTCGGCGGGGGACTCCTACGAGCAGTACTTC. Protein: CASTSAGDSYEQYF.

The chain uses TRBV11-2 and TRBJ1-6, with D possibly TRBD1 on 5 matching bases. Trimming removed 0 bases at V and 7 bases at J, with 10 bases between. Germline loops: CDR1 SGHAT, CDR2 FQNNGV. The CDR3 is 15 residues long. The chain's CDR3 is CASSLEGQTNSPLHF. In nucleotides, the CDR3 is TGTGCCAGCAGCTTAGAGGGGCAGACCAATTCACCCCTCCACTTT.

The chain joins TRBV5-1 to TRBJ2-1; TRBD2 might be the D (6 bases). Germline CDR1 and CDR2: SGHRS and YFSETQ. V was shortened by 3 bases and J by 5 bases, with 9 bases between the two germline ends. The CDR3 extends over 13 amino acids. The CDR3, as DNA: TGCGCCAGCAGCTCGGGACTTAACAATGAGCAGTTCTTC. This codes for CASSSGLNNEQFF.

The genes are TRBV11-2 and TRBJ2-7; 8 bases fit TRBD2. The germline CDR1 and CDR2 sequences are SGHAT and FQNNGV. With 5 bases clipped from V and 4 bases from J, the junction kept 13 bases outside the gene matches. The CDR3 runs to 16 residues. The chain's CDR3 is CASSLQSGLARYEQYF. CDR3 in DNA: TGTGCCAGCAGCCTACAAAGTGGACTAGCCCGGTACGAGCAGTACTTC.

This chain uses TRBV5-6 with TRBJ1-1, with 8 bases lining up with TRBD1. The germline V gene has CDR1 SGHDT and CDR2 YYEEEE. The CDR3 covers 15 residues. The J segment lost 1 base and the V segment lost 4 bases, leaving 6 bases of the junction unmatched. CDR3 sequence: CASSPRTGRNTEAFF. The CDR3 bases are TGTGCCAGCAGCCCTCGGACAGGGCGGAACACTGAAGCTTTCTTT.

The chain couples TRBV29-1 to TRBJ1-2; TRBD1 matches 11 bases. J was trimmed by 8 bases and V by 6 bases; bases with no gene match: 8. The CDR3 covers 13 residues. In germline, CDR1 is SQVTM, CDR2 ANQGSEA. CDR3 coding DNA: TGCAGCGTCGAAAGGACAGGGGGCGGGGGCTACACCTTC. It encodes CSVERTGGGGYTF.

This chain joins TRBV7-2 and TRBJ2-3; D unclear. The CDR3 runs to 15 residues. Trimming left V 5 bases short and J 0 bases short, with 12 bases between. The V gene's germline CDR1 is SGHTA and CDR2 FQGNSA. The CDR3: CASSQLVSSTDTQYF. CDR3 nucleotide sequence: TGTGCCAGCAGCCAGCTAGTTTCTAGCACAGATACGCAGTATTTT.

The chain couples TRBV5-4 to TRBJ2-7; weak D call: TRBD2 (6 bases). This CDR3 contains 14 residues. With 0 bases removed from V and 4 bases from J, the gap between germline ends came to 11 bases. Germline values: CDR1 SGHNT, CDR2 YYREEE (reference sequence). CDR3 nucleotides: TGTGCCAGCAGCTTGGGGCGGGACCCGTACGAGCAGTACTTC. This translates into CASSLGRDPYEQYF. The whole variable domain, filled in from reference TRBV5-4 and TRBJ2-7, reads ETGVTQSPTHLIKTRGQQVTLRCSSQSGHNTVSWYQQALGQGPQFIFQYYREEENGRGNFPPRFSGLQFPNYSSELNVNALELDDSALYLCASSLGRDPYEQYFGPGTRLTVT.

The chain couples TRBV7-8 to TRBJ2-7; 7 nucleotides align to TRBD1. The CDR3 totals 15 residues. The J segment lost 3 bases and the V segment lost 1 base, leaving 6 bases of the junction unmatched. Per the germline V gene, CDR1 is SGHVS and CDR2 is FQNEAQ. The CDR3 DNA follows: TGTGCCAGCAGCTTAGAAGGGGGACAGTACTACGAGCAGTACTTC. Encoded protein: CASSLEGGQYYEQYF.

The gene calls are TRBV5-4 and TRBJ1-1; 8 nucleotides match TRBD1. The length of the CDR3 is 15 residues. With V trimmed by 4 bases and J by 0 bases, 5 bases remained unmatched. Germline V lookup: CDR1 SGHNT, CDR2 YYREEE (reference sequence). The CDR3 DNA follows: TGTGCCAGCAGCCCGGGACAGGTTTTGAACACTGAAGCTTTCTTT. The encoded protein is CASSPGQVLNTEAFF.

This sequence joins TRBV12-5 and TRBJ1-1; a possible D gene is TRBD1 (6 bases). Between the trimmed V and J ends, which lost 5 bases and 10 bases, there was a span of 20 bases. Looked up from germline, CDR1 is LGHNT and CDR2 is FRNRAP. CDR3 length: 14 residues. CDR3 in amino acids: CASGIVAGVWPAFF. In DNA form, the CDR3 reads TGTGCTAGTGGTATTGTAGCAGGGGTCTGGCCAGCTTTCTTT.

The chain has TRBV19 and TRBJ1-2, with no clear D. Trimming took off 8 bases at V and 2 bases at J, with 21 bases between the two ends. CDR3 length equals 16 residues. Germline loops: CDR1 LNHDA, CDR2 SQIVND (reference sequence). This chain's CDR3 is CASLHSGEGINYGYTF. CDR3 bases: TGTGCCAGTCTCCACAGCGGGGAGGGCATAAACTATGGCTACACCTTC.

The chain has TRBV27 and TRBJ2-3; the match to TRBD2 covers 13 bases. The CDR3 has 15 residues. The V and J ends lost 8 bases and 6 bases, in that order; junction bases with no gene match: 8. Germline-derived CDR1 and CDR2 are MNHEY and SMNVEV (reference sequence). CDR3 in amino acids: CASQTSGGPWDTQYF. In DNA form, the CDR3 reads TGTGCCAGCCAGACTAGCGGGGGGCCCTGGGATACGCAGTATTTT.

This sequence joins TRBV10-2 and TRBJ1-1, with D perhaps matching TRBD1 (6 bases). V dropped 7 bases and J dropped 1 base, with 13 bases sitting between them. Germline V gene data show CDR1 as WSHSY and CDR2 as SAAADI. The CDR3 has 14 residues. The CDR3 nucleotides read TGCGCCAGCACGGGGGGCGGGGGGAACACTGAAGCTTTCTTT. Translating it yields CASTGGGGNTEAFF.

The chain employs TRBV11-3 and TRBJ2-3, with D possibly being TRBD1 (5 bases). Germline V gene data show CDR1 as SGHNT and CDR2 as YENEEA. The CDR3 loop spans 15 amino acids. With 5 bases removed from V and 6 bases from J, the gap between germline ends came to 18 bases. The CDR3 DNA is TGTGCCAGCAGCACCATGGACACCGGTGCGGATACGCAGTATTTT. This encodes CASSTMDTGADTQYF. The variable domain in full, with the rest retrieved from reference TRBV11-3 and TRBJ2-3, is EAGVVQSPRYKIIEKKQPVAFWCNPISGHNTLYWYLQNLGQGPELLIRYENEEAVDDSQLPKDRFSAERLKGVDSTLKIQPAELGDSAVYLCASSTMDTGADTQYFGPGTRLTVL.

The CDR3 spells CAWSREVLTEAFF. The CDR3 nucleotides are TGTGCCTGGAGTCGGGAGGTCCTTACTGAAGCTTTCTTT. V is TRBV30 and J is TRBJ1-1; D is unresolved. Between the trimmed V and J ends, which lost 2 bases and 5 bases, there was a span of 12 bases. The germline CDR1 and CDR2 sequences are GTSNPN and SVGIG (reference sequence). The CDR3 is 13 residues long.

This clone was found once. The chain joins TRBV5-4 to TRBJ2-1, with D possibly TRBD2 on 7 matching bases. Trimming stripped 3 bases from V and 7 bases from J, with 23 bases between. The CDR3 consists of 17 residues. CDR1 and CDR2 from the germline V gene are SGHNT and YYREEE (reference sequence). Here the CDR3 DNA reads TGTGCCAGCAGCTGGACATTCACAGGGACTAAGAAGAATGAGCAGTTCTTC. Encoded protein: CASSWTFTGTKKNEQFF.

The J gene is TRBJ2-7, the V gene TRBV15; D is perhaps TRBD2 (5 bases). Germline V gene lookup returns CDR1 LNHNV and CDR2 YYDKDF (reference sequence). This CDR3 comprises 13 residues. Trimming shortened V by 0 bases and J by 5 bases, and 8 bases separated the two germline ends. In nucleotides, the CDR3 is TGTGCCACCAGCAGAGAGACTATCGACGAGCAGTACTTC. It encodes CATSRETIDEQYF.

The rearrangement uses TRBV10-3 and TRBJ2-3; D gene uncertain. V shed 10 bases and J shed 6 bases, with 8 bases lying between them. The CDR3 contains 10 residues. Germline CDR1 ENHRY, CDR2 SYGVKD. The CDR3: CATLEDTQYF. CDR3 in DNA: TGTGCCACGTTAGAGGATACGCAGTATTTT.

The chain recombines TRBV4-1 with TRBJ1-2; 10 bases match TRBD1. Germline loops: CDR1 MGHRA, CDR2 YSYEKL. This CDR3 has 17 residues. V lost 0 bases and J lost 3; bases outside the gene matches: 7. CDR3 region: CASSQERQTGGDYGYTF. The CDR3 region has the DNA TGCGCCAGCAGCCAAGAGAGGCAGACAGGGGGCGACTATGGCTACACCTTC.

This clone showed up just a few times. V usage is TRBV7-2 and J usage is TRBJ1-2; 8 bases match TRBD1. Trimming cost V 9 bases and J 4 bases; bases outside gene matches: 10. The CDR3 has 14 amino acids. Germline V gene data show CDR1 as SGHTA and CDR2 as FQGNSA. CDR3 coding DNA: TGTGCCAGTAAATCAGACAGGGGCATCTATGGCTACACCTTC. It codes for CASKSDRGIYGYTF. The entire variable domain, with the rest obtained from reference TRBV7-2 and TRBJ1-2, is as follows: GAGVSQSPSNKVTEKGKDVELRCDPISGHTALYWYRQSLGQGLEFLIYFQGNSAPDKSGLPSDRFSAERTGGSVSTLTIQRTQQEDSAVYLCASKSDRGIYGYTFGSGTRLTVV.

The chain has TRBV27 and TRBJ2-1; TRBD1 matches 7 bases. The CDR3 is made up of 13 amino acids. Losses at the gene ends were 5 bases for V and 7 bases for J; bases not matched to a gene: 5. The germline V gene has CDR1 MNHEY and CDR2 SMNVEV (reference sequence). The CDR3 region is CASSDRESNEQFF. The CDR3 DNA reads TGTGCCAGCAGTGACAGGGAATCGAATGAGCAGTTCTTC.